The source of this TCR beta chain is a study of cytomegalovirus exposure and HLA in healthy donors. Study-wide results and caveats: Cytomegalovirus-associated status was assigned to fewer than 200 TCR beta chains. Researchers had no immune exposure information except CMV serostatus available. At a 0.05 false discovery rate, a later analysis found some 18,000 TCR beta sequences to be associated with HLA alleles.

Note on this clone: Its antigen is as yet unknown.

The PCR was carried out with 60 Vbeta primers and 13 Jbeta primers. Libraries were prepared by immunoSEQ multiplex PCR; TCRdb keeps only in-frame clonotypes and omits some of them. The sample lists fewer than 250,000 clones; roughly 77% were seen once. Germline lookup yields CDR1 LNHDA and CDR2 SQIVND (reference sequence). With 7 bases clipped from V and 7 bases from J, the junction kept 7 bases outside the gene matches. The CDR3 runs 14 residues. The sample was PBMCs. This TCR derives from a male donor in good health and CMV-seropositive. J is TRBJ2-2 and V is TRBV19, with 9 bases that match TRBD1. DNA of the CDR3: TGTGCCAGTATCCGGACAGGGGTTGGCGGGGAGCTGTTTTTT. Amino acid sequence: CASIRTGVGGELFF.